The T cell receptor (beta chain) described here comes from a study of cytomegalovirus exposure and HLA in healthy donors. Amplification used 60 Vbeta primers and 13 Jbeta primers. TCRdb's table, derived via immunoSEQ multiplex PCR, lists solely in-frame clones and lacks some. The sample consists of some 110,000 clones, over 60% of them appearing once. Germline loops: CDR1 MRHNA, CDR2 SNTAGT. V was clipped by 0 bases and J by 2 bases, with 12 bases between them. The CDR3 runs 16 residues. The receptor was derived from a man between 60 and 70 years old in good health and CMV-seropositive. Sequencing used PBMCs. The V call is TRBV6-4, the J call TRBJ2-3, with D perhaps TRBD1 (6 bases). CDR3 DNA: TGTGCCAGCAGTGACTCAGGAGGACAGCTCACAGATACGCAGTATTTT. This codes for CASSDSGGQLTDTQYF.